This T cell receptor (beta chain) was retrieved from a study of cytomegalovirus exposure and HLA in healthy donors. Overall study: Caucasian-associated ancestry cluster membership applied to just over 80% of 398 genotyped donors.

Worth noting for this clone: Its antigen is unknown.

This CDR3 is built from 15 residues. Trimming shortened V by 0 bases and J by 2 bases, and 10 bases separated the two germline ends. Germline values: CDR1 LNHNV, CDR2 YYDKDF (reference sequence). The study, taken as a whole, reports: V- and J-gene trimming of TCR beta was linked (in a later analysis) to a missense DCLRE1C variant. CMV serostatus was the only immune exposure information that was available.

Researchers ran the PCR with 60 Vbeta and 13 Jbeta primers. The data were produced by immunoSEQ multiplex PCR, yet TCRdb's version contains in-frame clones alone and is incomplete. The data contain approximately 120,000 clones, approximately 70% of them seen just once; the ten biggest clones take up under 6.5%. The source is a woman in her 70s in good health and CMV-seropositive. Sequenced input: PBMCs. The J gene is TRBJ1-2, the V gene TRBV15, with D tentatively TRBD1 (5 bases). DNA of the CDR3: TGTGCCACCAGCAGAGATTACGGGGGGAACTATGGCTACACCTTC. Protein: CATSRDYGGNYGYTF. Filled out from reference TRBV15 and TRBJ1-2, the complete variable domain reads DAMVIQNPRYQVTQFGKPVTLSCSQTLNHNVMYWYQQKSSQAPKLLFHYYDKDFNNEADTPDNFQSRRPNTSFCFLDIRSPGLGDTAMYLCATSRDYGGNYGYTFGSGTRLTVV.